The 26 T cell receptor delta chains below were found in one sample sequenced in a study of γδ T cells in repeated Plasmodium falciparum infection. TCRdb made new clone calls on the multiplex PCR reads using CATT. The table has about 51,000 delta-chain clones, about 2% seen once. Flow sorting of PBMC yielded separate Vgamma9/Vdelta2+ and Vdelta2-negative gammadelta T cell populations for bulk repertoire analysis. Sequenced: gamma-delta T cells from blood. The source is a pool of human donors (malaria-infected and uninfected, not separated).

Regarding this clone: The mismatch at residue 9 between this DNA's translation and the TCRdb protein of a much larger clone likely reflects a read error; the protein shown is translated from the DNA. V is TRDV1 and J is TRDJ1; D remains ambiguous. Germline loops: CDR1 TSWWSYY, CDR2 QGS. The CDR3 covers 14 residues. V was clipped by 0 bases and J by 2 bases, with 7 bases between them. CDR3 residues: CALGELVYTDKLIF. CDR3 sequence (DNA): TGTGCTCTTGGGGAACTAGTTTATACCGATAAACTCATCTTT.

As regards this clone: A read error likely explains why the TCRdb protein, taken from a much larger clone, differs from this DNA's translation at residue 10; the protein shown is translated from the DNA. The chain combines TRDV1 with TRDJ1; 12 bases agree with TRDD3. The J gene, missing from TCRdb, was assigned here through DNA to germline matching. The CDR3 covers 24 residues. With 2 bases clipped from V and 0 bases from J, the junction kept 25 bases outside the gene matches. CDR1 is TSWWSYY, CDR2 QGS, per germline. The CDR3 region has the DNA TGTGCTCTTGGGGAAAGGACCCCTTACCAGCCCTTGTACTGGGGGATACTCTACACCGATAAACTCATCTTT. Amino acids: CALGERTPYQPLYWGILYTDKLIF.

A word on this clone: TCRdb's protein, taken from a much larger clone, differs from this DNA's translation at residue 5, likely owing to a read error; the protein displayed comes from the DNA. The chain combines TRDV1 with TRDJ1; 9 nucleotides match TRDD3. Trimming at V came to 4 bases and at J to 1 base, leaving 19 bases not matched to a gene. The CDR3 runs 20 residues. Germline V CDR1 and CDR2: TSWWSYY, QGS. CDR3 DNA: TGTGCTCTTGGGGGACCCTTGTCCGGGTGGGGGATAAGAGGCACCGATAAACTCATCTTT. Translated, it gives CALGGPLSGWGIRGTDKLIF.

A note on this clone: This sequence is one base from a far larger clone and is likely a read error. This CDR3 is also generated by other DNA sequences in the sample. In DNA, the CDR3 is TGTGCCTGTGGCAAACATTTCCTAATGAGGGGGATACGCTCCCGGGGTTGCACCGATAAACTCATCTTT. Translated, it gives CACGKHFLMRGIRSRGCTDKLIF. J is TRDJ1 and V is TRDV2, with TRDD3 identical over 10 bases. The J gene is not listed in TCRdb, so it was assigned here from a DNA match to germline. V gave up 5 bases and J gave up 1 base; unmatched junction bases: 30. This CDR3 region has 23 residues. Germline-derived CDR1 and CDR2 are GEAIGNYY and EKD.

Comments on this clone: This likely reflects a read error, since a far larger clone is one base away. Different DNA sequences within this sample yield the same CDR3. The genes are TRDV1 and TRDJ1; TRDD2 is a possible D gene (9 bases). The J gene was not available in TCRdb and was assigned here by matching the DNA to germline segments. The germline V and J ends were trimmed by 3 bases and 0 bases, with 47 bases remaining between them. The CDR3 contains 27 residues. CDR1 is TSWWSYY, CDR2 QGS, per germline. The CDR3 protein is CALGDRPSYGVFYWGPWGSVYTDKLIF. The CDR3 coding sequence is TGTGCTCTTGGGGATCGGCCTTCCTACGGAGTATTTTACTGGGGGCCTTGGGGGTCAGTGTACACCGATAAACTCATCTTT.

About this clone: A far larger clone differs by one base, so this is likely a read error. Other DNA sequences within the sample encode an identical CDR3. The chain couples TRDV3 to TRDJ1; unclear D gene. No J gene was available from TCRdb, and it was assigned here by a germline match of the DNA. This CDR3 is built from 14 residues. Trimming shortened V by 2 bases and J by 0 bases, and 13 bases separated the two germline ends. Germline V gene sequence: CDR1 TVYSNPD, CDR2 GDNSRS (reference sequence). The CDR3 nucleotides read TGTGCCTTTGAACCCCCGACATACACCGATAAACTCATCTTT. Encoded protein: CAFEPPTYTDKLIF.

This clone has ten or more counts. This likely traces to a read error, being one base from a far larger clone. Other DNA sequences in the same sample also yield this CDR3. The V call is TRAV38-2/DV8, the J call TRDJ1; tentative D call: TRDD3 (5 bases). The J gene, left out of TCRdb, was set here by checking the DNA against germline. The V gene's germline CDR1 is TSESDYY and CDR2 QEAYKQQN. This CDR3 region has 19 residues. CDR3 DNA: TGTGCTTATAGGAGCGCCCCCCGGGGTGGATGGGGAAAGACCGACAAACTCATCTTT. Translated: CAYRSAPRGGWGKTDKLIF.

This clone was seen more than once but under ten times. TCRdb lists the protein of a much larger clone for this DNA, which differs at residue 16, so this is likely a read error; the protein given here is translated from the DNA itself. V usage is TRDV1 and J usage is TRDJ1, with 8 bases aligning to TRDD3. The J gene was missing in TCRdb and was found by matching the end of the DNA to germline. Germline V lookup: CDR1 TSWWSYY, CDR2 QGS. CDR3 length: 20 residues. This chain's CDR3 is CALGDPVFLTYWGYTEKLIF. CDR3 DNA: TGTGCTCTTGGGGATCCCGTCTTCCTGACGTACTGGGGGTACACCGAGAAACTCATCTTT.

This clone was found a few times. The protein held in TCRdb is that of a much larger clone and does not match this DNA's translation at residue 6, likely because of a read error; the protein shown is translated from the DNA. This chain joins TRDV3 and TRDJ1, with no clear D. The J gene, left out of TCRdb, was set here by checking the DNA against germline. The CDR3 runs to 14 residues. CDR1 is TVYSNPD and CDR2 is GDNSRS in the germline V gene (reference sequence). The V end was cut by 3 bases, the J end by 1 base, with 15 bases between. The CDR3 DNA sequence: TGTGCCTTAAAACTGAGGGACCTCACCGATAAACTCATCTTT. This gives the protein CALKLRDLTDKLIF.

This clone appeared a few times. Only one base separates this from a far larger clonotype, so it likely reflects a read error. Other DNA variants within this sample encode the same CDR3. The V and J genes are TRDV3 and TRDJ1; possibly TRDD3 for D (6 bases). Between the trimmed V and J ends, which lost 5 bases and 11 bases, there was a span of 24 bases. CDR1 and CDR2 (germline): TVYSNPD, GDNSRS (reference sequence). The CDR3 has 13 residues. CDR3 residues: CAKRGRIGDGLIF. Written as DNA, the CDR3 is TGTGCCAAACGAGGGAGGATTGGGGATGGGCTCATCTTT. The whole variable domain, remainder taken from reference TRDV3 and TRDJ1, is CDKVTQSSPDQTVASGSEVVLLCTYDTVYSNPDLFWYRIRPDYSFQFVFYGDNSRSEGADFTQGRFSVKHILTQKAFHLVISPVRTEDSATYYCAKRGRIGDGLIFGKGTRVTVEP.

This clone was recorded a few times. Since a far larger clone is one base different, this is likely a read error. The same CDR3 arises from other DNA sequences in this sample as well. Here the CDR3 DNA reads TGTGCCTGTGATACCGTGGGGATCGGCGATAAACTCATCTTT. Its protein product is CACDTVGIGDKLIF. The genes are TRDV2 and TRDJ1; tentative D call: TRDD3 (6 bases). TCRdb is silent on the J gene; assignment here came from matching the DNA to germline. CDR3 length: 14 amino acids. CDR1 and CDR2 (germline): GEAIGNYY, EKD. V lost 4 bases to trimming and J lost 4 bases, with 15 bases between them.

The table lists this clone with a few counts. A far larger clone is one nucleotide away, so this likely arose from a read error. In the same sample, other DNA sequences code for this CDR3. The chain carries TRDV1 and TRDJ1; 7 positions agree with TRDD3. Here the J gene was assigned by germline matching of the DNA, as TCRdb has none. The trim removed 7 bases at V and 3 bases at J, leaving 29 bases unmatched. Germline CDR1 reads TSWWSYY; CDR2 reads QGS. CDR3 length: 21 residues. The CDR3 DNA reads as TGTGCTCTTGCCCTAACTCCCCCCTTGATGGGATACCCCAAAGTAGCCGATAAACTCATCTTT. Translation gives CALALTPPLMGYPKVADKLIF.

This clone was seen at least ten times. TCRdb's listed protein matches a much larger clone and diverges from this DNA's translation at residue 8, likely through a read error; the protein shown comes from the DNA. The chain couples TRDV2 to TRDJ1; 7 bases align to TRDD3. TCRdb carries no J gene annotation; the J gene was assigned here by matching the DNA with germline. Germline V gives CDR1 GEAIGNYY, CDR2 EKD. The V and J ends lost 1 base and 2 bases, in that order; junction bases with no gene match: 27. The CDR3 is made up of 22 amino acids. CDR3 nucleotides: TGTGCCTGTGACACACAACGGCCCATGGAGGCACCGACTGGGGAAGGTACCGATAAACTCATCTTT. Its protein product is CACDTQRPMEAPTGEGTDKLIF.

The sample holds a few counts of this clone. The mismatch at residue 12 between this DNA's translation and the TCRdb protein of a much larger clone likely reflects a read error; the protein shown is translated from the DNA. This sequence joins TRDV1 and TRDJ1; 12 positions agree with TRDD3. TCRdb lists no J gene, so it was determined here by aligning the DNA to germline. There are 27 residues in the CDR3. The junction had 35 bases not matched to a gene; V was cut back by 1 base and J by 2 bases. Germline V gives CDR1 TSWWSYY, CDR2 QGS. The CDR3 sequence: CALGEPDGEVSESILGDTLTSTDKLIF. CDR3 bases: TGTGCTCTTGGGGAACCCGATGGGGAAGTCTCCGAGTCCATACTGGGGGATACACTCACATCTACCGATAAACTCATCTTT.

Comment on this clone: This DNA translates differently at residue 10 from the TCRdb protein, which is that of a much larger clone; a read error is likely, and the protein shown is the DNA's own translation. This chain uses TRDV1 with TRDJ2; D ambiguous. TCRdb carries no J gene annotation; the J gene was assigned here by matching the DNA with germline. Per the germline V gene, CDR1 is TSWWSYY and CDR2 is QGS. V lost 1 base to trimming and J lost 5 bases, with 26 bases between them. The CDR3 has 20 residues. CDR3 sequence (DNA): TGTGCTCTTGGGGAACCTCTTTCCCGTCAGGTGGGACTAATAACAGCACAACTCTTCTTT. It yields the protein CALGEPLSRQVGLITAQLFF.

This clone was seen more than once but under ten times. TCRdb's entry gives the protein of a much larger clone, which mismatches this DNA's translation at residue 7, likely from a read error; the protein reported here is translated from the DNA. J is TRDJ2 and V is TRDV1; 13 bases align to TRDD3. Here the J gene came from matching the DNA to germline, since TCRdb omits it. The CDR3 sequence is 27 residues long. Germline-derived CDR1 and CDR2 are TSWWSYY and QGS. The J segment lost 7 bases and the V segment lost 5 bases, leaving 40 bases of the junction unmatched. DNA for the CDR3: TGTGCTCTTGGGTCCCCCGTCTTCCTACGGGCCCCAACCCCTCTACTGGGGGATACGCGGGTTGGAGCACAACTCTTCTTT. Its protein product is CALGSPVFLRAPTPLLGDTRVGAQLFF.

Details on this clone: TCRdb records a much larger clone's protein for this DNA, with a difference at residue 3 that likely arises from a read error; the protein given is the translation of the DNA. DNA for the CDR3: TGTGCTTGTAGGAGCCCGTATCTCAGGACGAAACTCATCTTT. Translated, it gives CACRSPYLRTKLIF. The gene calls are TRAV38-2/DV8 and TRDJ1; D remains ambiguous. The J gene is absent in TCRdb and was assigned here via DNA matching to germline. The germline gives CDR1 TSESDYY, CDR2 QEAYKQQN. This CDR3 has 14 amino acids.

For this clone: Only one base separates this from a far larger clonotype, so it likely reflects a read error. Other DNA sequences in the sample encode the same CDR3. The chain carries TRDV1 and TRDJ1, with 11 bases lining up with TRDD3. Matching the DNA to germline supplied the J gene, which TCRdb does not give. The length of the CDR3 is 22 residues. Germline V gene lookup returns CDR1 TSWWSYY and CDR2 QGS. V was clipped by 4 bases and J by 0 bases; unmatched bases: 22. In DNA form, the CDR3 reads TGTGCTCTTGGGGCCCTTCTTATCCCCTTGTGGGGGATACGAGGGTACACCGATAAACTCATCTTT. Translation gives CALGALLIPLWGIRGYTDKLIF.

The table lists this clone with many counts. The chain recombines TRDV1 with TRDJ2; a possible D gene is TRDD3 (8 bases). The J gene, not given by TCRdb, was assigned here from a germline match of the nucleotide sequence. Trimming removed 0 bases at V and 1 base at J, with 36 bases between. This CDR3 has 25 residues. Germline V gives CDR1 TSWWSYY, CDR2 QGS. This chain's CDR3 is CALGELSYVPGDNPSNPILTAQLFF. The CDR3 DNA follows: TGTGCTCTTGGGGAACTTTCCTACGTGCCGGGGGATAACCCCTCAAACCCCATTTTGACAGCACAACTCTTCTTT.

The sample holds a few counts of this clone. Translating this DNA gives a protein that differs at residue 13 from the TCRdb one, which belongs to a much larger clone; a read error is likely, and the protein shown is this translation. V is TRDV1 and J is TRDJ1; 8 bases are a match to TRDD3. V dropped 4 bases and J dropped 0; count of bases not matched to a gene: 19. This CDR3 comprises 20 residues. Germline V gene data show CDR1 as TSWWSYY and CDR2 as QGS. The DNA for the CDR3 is TGTGCTCTTGGGGGGATTCTCCTCCCGGGATACGCCCCCTACACCGATAAACTCATCTTT. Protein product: CALGGILLPGYAPYTDKLIF.

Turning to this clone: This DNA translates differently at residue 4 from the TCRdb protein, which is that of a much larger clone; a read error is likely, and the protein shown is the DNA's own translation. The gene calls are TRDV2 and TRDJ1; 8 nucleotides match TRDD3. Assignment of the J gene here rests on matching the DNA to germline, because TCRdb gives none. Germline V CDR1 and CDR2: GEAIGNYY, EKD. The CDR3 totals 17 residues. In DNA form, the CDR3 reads TGTGCCTGTAACACCGTTGGGGGATCCGGGGTCACCGATAAACTCATCTTT. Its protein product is CACNTVGGSGVTDKLIF.

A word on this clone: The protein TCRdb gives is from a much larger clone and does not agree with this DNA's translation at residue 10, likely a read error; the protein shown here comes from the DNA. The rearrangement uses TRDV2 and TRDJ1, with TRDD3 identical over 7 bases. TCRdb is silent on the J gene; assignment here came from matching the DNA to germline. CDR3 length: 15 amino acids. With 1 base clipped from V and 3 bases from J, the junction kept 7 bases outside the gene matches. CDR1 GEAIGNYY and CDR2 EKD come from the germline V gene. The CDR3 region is CACDTKGGSPDKLIF. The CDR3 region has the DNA TGTGCCTGTGACACAAAGGGGGGATCCCCCGATAAACTCATCTTT.

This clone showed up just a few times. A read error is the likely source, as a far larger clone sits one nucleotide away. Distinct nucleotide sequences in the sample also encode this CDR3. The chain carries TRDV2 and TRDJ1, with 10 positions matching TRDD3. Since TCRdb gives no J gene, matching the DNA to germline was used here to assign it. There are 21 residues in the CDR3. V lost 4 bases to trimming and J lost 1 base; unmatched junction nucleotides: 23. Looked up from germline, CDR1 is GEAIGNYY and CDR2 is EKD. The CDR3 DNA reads TGTGCCTGTGATACCATCGGGCATACTGGGGGATCCTCCCACGCCACCGATAAACTCATCTTT. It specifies CACDTIGHTGGSSHATDKLIF.

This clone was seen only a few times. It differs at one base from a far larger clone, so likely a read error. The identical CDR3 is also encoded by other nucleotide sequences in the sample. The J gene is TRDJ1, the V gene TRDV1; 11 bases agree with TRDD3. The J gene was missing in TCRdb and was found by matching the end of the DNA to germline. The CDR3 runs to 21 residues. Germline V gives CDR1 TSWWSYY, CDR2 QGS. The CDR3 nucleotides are TGCGCTCTTGGGGAAGGAACTTTATCCGTACTGGGGGATAGGGGCACCGATAAACTCATCTTT. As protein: CALGEGTLSVLGDRGTDKLIF.

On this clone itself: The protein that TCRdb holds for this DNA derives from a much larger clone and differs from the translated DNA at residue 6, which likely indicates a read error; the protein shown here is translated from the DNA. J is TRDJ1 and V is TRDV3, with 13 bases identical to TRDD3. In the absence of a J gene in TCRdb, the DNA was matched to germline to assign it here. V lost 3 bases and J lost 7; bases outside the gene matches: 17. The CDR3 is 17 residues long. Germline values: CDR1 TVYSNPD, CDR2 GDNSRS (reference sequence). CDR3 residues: CAFPRPRTGGYDGKLIF. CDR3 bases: TGTGCCTTCCCCAGGCCACGTACTGGGGGATACGATGGTAAACTCATCTTT.

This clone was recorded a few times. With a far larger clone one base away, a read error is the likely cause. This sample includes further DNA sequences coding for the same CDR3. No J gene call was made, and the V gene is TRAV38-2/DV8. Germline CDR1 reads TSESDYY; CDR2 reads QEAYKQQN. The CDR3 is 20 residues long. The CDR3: CAYRSAFPTNGLDYTDKLIF. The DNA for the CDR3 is TGTGCTTATAGGAGCGCGTTCCCTACCAACGGTTTGGACTACACCGATAAACTCATCTTC.